This record concerns one T cell receptor beta chain sequence. J lost 2 bases, V lost 0 bases, and 8 bases had no gene match. This CDR3 is 17 amino acids long. CDR1 LGHNA and CDR2 YSLEER come from the germline V gene. The data belong to a study of blood T cell repertoires in COVID-19. TCRdb keeps only in-frame clones here, not all; method: immunoSEQ multiplex PCR. Of around 270,000 clones listed, approximately 89% are singletons. J is TRBJ2-3 and V is TRBV4-3, with 7 bases fitting TRBD2. The sequence derives from a middle-aged woman who had been exposed to COVID-19. Sequenced input: PBMCs or T cells enriched from blood (not recorded which). Here the CDR3 DNA reads TGCGCCAGCAGCCAAGAAACGGCGGGAGTCCCCACAGATACGCAGTATTTT. Translation gives CASSQETAGVPTDTQYF.